One TCR beta chain is described in this entry. The antigen remains unidentified. Only in-frame clones appear in the TCRdb table, and some are missing; sequencing was by immunoSEQ multiplex PCR. In the table there are 360,000 or so clones, roughly 91% of which are singletons. Germline CDR1 reads LNHDA; CDR2 reads SQIVND (reference sequence). This CDR3 is built from 14 residues. Between the trimmed V and J ends, which lost 6 bases and 4 bases, there was a span of 15 bases. The data stem from a study of Ad26.COV2.S vaccination and SARS-CoV-2 variants. In the study overall: Once, or twice with 56 days between doses, Ad26.COV2.S was given intramuscularly.

Overall study results and limits: Those who received vaccine or placebo ended up with similar non-spike TCR breadth.

Described treatment: approximately 18 received Ad26.COV2.S at low or high dose, single or two shots; 5 received placebo; per-sample allocation not given. Specimens were obtained on day 63 following the first vaccine or placebo injection. Sequenced material: peripheral blood, taken in a trial of Ad26.COV2.S vaccine versus placebo. V is TRBV19 and J is TRBJ1-2; D is unresolved. This TCR came from a person between 18 and 59 years old who received the Ad26.COV2.S COVID-19 vaccine or a placebo. This CDR3 is CASRQAANIYGYTF. The DNA of the CDR3 is TGTGCCAGTAGGCAAGCAGCAAACATCTATGGCTACACCTTC.